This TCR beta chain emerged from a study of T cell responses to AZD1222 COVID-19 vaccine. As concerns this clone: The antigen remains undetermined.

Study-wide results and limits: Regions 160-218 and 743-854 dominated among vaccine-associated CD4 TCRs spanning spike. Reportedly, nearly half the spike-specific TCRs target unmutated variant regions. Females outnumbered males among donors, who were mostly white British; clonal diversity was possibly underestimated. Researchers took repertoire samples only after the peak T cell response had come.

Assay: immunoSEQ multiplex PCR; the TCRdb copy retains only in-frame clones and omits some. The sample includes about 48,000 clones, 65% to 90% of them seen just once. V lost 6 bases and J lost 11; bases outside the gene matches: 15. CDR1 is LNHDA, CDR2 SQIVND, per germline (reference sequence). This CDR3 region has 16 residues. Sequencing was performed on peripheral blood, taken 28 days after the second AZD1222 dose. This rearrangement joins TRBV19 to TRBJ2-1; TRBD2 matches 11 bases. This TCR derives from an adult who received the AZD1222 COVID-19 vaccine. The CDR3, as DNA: TGTGCCAGTAGCTCCCCCGGTTTAGCGGGAGGGTGGCAGCAGTTCTTC. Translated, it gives CASSSPGLAGGWQQFF.